This T cell receptor beta chain was retrieved from a study of cytomegalovirus exposure and HLA in healthy donors. The PCR contained 60 Vbeta and 13 Jbeta primers. Using immunoSEQ multiplex PCR, the repertoire was profiled, and TCRdb retains in-frame clones only, with some absent. The sample carries 150,000 to 200,000 clones, roughly 88% recorded once. Of note for this clone: One end of the junction varies from germline; a read error may be responsible.

Looked up from germline, CDR1 is SGHRS and CDR2 is YFSETQ. The CDR3 has 15 amino acids. What was sequenced was PBMCs. This TCR came from a man younger than 30 in good health and CMV-seropositive. V usage is TRBV5-1 and J usage is TRBJ1-6, with D possibly matching TRBD1 (6 bases). CDR3 loop: CASSLGQAYNSPLHF. The CDR3 bases are TGCGCCAGCAGCTTGGGACAGGCCTACAATTCACCCCTCCACTTT.